The 8 T cell receptor beta chains listed next were all sequenced from one sample in a study of blood T cell repertoires in COVID-19 (dated by TCRdb to the early 2020s). The library was produced with the immunoSEQ multiplex PCR assay. The immuneACCESS repertoire file appears here via TCRdb, limited to in-frame rearrangements. These files lack a portion of the clones; in checked studies, under half of the deficit traces to unresolved V genes, and the cause of the others is not known. A total of 150,000 or so clones appear in this sample, 82% of them only once. The ten largest clonotypes hold approximately 6.8% of the sample. Sequencing input: peripheral blood. These receptors were collected from a woman between 35 and 50 years old with COVID-19, enrolled during active disease.

This chain links TRBV12-3 or TRBV12-4 with TRBJ2-7; perhaps TRBD2 as D (6 bases). V gave up 5 bases and J gave up 6 bases, with 8 bases separating them. This CDR3 is 11 amino acids long. The DNA of the CDR3 is TGTGCCAGCAGTCAGGGAGGCGAGCAGTACTTC. Amino acids: CASSQGGEQYF.

Comments on this clone: Other nucleotide sequences from this sample produce the same CDR3. The chain is built from TRBV3-1 (or the pseudogene TRBV3-2) and TRBJ1-4, with D possibly TRBD1 on 6 matching bases. Germline V gene data show CDR1 as LGHDT and CDR2 as YNNKEL (reference sequence). This CDR3 is 18 amino acids long. Trimming pared 2 bases from V and 8 bases from J, leaving 24 bases between. CDR3 sequence reads: CASSQQNSPRSQGEKLFF. The CDR3 DNA sequence: TGTGCCAGCAGCCAACAAAACAGTCCCCGATCCCAGGGGGAAAAACTGTTTTTT.

To note about this clone: The junction differs from germline at one of its ends, possibly a read error. The V and J genes are TRBV6-5 and TRBJ1-1; no definite D call. The CDR3 contains 13 residues. Germline CDR1 is MNHEY and CDR2 is SVGAGI. This CDR3 is CASSYSQNTEAFF. In DNA, the CDR3 is TGTGCCAGCAGCTACTCCCAGAACACTGAAGCTTTCTTT.

This chain connects TRBV6-5 to TRBJ1-2; D ambiguous. This CDR3 has 12 residues. From germline, CDR1 is MNHEY and CDR2 SVGAGI. Trimming pared 6 bases from V and 2 bases from J, leaving 7 bases between. The CDR3 region has the DNA TGTGCCAGCAGGGCAGGAAACTATGGCTACACCTTC. Its translation is CASRAGNYGYTF.

This clone has just a few counts. J is TRBJ2-3 and V is TRBV9; D gene ambiguous. Germline CDR1 reads SGDLS; CDR2 reads YYNGEE. This CDR3 has 14 residues. V lost 4 bases and J lost 6, with 15 bases in between. CDR3 residues: CASSPVGLADTQYF. The CDR3 bases are TGTGCCAGCAGCCCCGTTGGGCTGGCTGATACGCAGTATTTT.

V usage is TRBV2 and J usage is TRBJ1-1, with 7 bases identical to TRBD1. CDR3 length: 11 amino acids. The V and J ends lost 4 bases and 8 bases, in that order; junction bases with no gene match: 1. Germline CDR1 reads SNHLY; CDR2 reads FYNNEI. The chain's CDR3 is CASSADREAFF. CDR3 nucleotides: TGTGCCAGCAGTGCGGACAGGGAAGCTTTCTTT. The full variable domain, with the rest looked up from reference TRBV2 and TRBJ1-1, is EPEVTQTPSHQVTQMGQEVILRCVPISNHLYFYWYRQILGQKVEFLVSFYNNEISEKSEIFDDQFSVERPDGSNFTLKIRSTKLEDSAMYFCASSADREAFFGQGTRLTVV.

The genes are TRBV2 and TRBJ2-1; D unresolved. The V end lost 4 bases, the J end lost 9 bases, and 13 bases lay between the germline ends. The CDR3 is 13 residues long. Germline V CDR1 and CDR2: SNHLY, FYNNEI. CDR3 residues: CASSVVSSGEQFF. CDR3 bases: TGTGCCAGCAGTGTCGTGAGCTCCGGTGAGCAGTTCTTC.

The chain joins TRBV30 to TRBJ1-2; 9 nucleotides line up with TRBD1. After removal of 3 bases from V and 8 bases from J, the junction contained 10 bases not matched to a gene. CDR1 and CDR2 from the germline V gene are GTSNPN and SVGIG (reference sequence). The CDR3 runs 14 residues. The CDR3 sequence: CAWRSTGGSGGYTF. CDR3 in DNA: TGTGCCTGGAGGTCAACAGGGGGCTCGGGAGGCTACACCTTC.